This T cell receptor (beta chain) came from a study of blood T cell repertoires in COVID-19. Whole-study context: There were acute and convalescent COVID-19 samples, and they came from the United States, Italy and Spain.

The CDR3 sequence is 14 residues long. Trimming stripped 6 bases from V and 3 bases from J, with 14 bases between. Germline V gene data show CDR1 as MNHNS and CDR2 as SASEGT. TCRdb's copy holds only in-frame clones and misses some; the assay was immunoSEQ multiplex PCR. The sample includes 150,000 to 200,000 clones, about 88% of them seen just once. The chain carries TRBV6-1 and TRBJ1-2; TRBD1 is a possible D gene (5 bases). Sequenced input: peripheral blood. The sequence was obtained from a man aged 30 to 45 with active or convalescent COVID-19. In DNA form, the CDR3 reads TGTGCCAGCAGGTTTTCGGGGGAGGACTATGGCTACACCTTC. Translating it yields CASRFSGEDYGYTF.